Below, 3 T cell receptor beta chains from the same sample are listed, as sequenced in a study of low-dose radiotherapy and immunotherapy resistance in tumors. Stated time point: after trial treatment. The treatment was: LDRT plus nivolumab, ipilimumab, low-dose cyclophosphamide and aspirin (RACIN trial). First-strand cDNA used TRAV- and TRBV-specific primers, covering alpha and beta chains. PCR amplification of the TCRs was performed with Phusion for approximately 20 PCR cycles, and it relied on a constant-region primer together with a V-primer adapter. TCRdb re-called the reads through MiXCR, storing one row per CDR3 protein. The sample consists of nearly 60,000 distinct CDR3 sequences, about a quarter of them appearing once. The source was PBMCs, collected after low-dose radiotherapy plus immunotherapy. The receptors derive from a male donor with prostate cancer.

At least ten counts were recorded for this clonotype. The J gene is TRBJ1-1, the V gene TRBV29-1; unclear D gene. The germline gives CDR1 SQVTM, CDR2 ANQGSEA. The V end was cut by 4 bases, the J end by 7 bases, with 16 bases between. This CDR3 comprises 13 residues. Here the CDR3 DNA reads TGCAGCGTTGTTAGAACGGAGTATGATGAAGCTTTCTTT. As protein: CSVVRTEYDEAFF.

This clonotype was detected many times. DNA of the CDR3: TGTGCCAGCAGCCGGGACAGGGGACGGAGGACTGAAGCTTTCTTT. It encodes CASSRDRGRRTEAFF. This chain uses TRBV7-6 with TRBJ1-1, with TRBD1 identical over 10 bases. This CDR3 has 15 amino acids. Trimming at V came to 5 bases and at J to 5 bases, leaving 8 bases not matched to a gene. Germline V gene lookup returns CDR1 SGHVS and CDR2 FNYEAQ. The full variable domain, rest sourced from reference TRBV7-6 and TRBJ1-1, is GAGVSQSPRYKVTKRGQDVALRCDPISGHVSLYWYRQALGQGPEFLTYFNYEAQQDKSGLPNDRFSAERPEGSISTLTIQRTEQRDSAMYRCASSRDRGRRTEAFFGQGTRLTVV.

This clonotype was seen repeatedly, ten times or more. The chain combines TRBV11-1 with TRBJ2-7; D gene ambiguous. Trimming took 1 base from V and 2 from J, leaving 9 bases between them. CDR1 and CDR2 from the germline V gene are SGHAT and FQDESV (reference sequence). This CDR3 comprises 14 residues. As DNA, the CDR3 is TGTGCCAGCAGCTTAGTCGCAGAAGCCTACGAGCAGTACTTC. The encoded protein is CASSLVAEAYEQYF.